This T cell receptor (beta chain) was identified in a study of blood T cell repertoires in COVID-19. The CDR3 runs 15 residues. Germline loops: CDR1 SGHRS, CDR2 YFSETQ. With 4 bases clipped from V and 5 bases from J, the junction kept 9 bases outside the gene matches. Profiled with immunoSEQ multiplex PCR; TCRdb holds only in-frame clones, not every one. In the table there are 34,000 or so clones, 70% to 80% of which are singletons. The sequenced sample consisted of peripheral blood. The sequence was collected from a man older than 75 with acute or convalescent COVID-19. The chain uses TRBV5-1 and TRBJ1-2; TRBD1 matches at 9 bases. The CDR3, as DNA: TGCGCCAGCAGCATGGGGGACAGGGACCAATATGGCTACACCTTC. This encodes CASSMGDRDQYGYTF.